The 24 T cell receptor beta chains listed next were all sequenced from one sample in a study of blood T cell repertoires in COVID-19. The data were produced by immunoSEQ multiplex PCR, yet TCRdb's version contains in-frame clones alone and is incomplete. The sample records about 350,000 clones, roughly 89% being singletons. The sequencing input was peripheral blood. These TCRs come from a woman under 30 who had recovered from COVID-19.

The gene calls are TRBV5-1 and TRBJ1-3; 11 bases are shared with TRBD1. V was clipped by 2 bases and J by 1 base; unmatched bases: 5. Looked up from germline, CDR1 is SGHRS and CDR2 is YFSETQ. The CDR3 consists of 17 residues. This CDR3 is CASSFRGQGVSGNTIYF. CDR3 bases: TGCGCCAGCAGCTTTCGGGGACAGGGGGTGTCTGGAAACACCATATATTTT.

This chain links TRBV7-8 with TRBJ2-7; 9 nucleotides align to TRBD2. This CDR3 spans 15 amino acids. Germline loops: CDR1 SGHVS, CDR2 FQNEAQ. The V gene end was trimmed by 5 bases and the J gene end by 4 bases; junction bases not matched to a gene: 9. The CDR3 reads CASSLPGREGYEQYV. DNA for the CDR3: TGTGCCAGCAGCCTGCCGGGGCGGGAGGGGTACGAGCAGTACGTC.

The CDR3: CASSPEGWGQYV. CDR3 bases: TGTGCCAGCAGCCCCGAGGGCTGGGGGCAGTACGTC. The chain combines TRBV28 with TRBJ2-7; D is perhaps TRBD2 (5 bases). CDR1 and CDR2 (germline): MDHEN, SYDVKM. This CDR3 region has 12 residues. V was clipped by 6 bases and J by 9 bases, with 15 bases between them.

This chain uses TRBV4-3 with TRBJ1-1, with 7 nucleotides matching TRBD1. The CDR3 extends over 15 amino acids. Germline V gene lookup returns CDR1 LGHNA and CDR2 YSLEER. The junction had 5 bases not matched to a gene; V was cut back by 0 bases and J by 4 bases. The CDR3 DNA is TGCGCCAGCAGCCAAGATAGGCAGGGGGGCACTGAAGCTTTCTTT. Residues: CASSQDRQGGTEAFF.

The chain has TRBV24-1 and TRBJ1-3, with no clear D. This CDR3 region has 15 residues. Deletions cut 3 bases from V and 7 bases from J, with 15 bases between. Germline V gene data show CDR1 as KGHDR and CDR2 as SFDVKD. The CDR3 protein is CATSDAYDKRNTIYF. CDR3 nucleotide sequence: TGTGCCACCAGTGATGCTTACGACAAGCGGAACACCATATATTTT.

The chain uses TRBV6-5 and TRBJ2-6; D is possibly TRBD2 (6 bases). Trimming took 6 bases from V and 1 from J, leaving 10 bases between them. The CDR3 runs to 15 residues. Per germline, CDR1 MNHEY and CDR2 SVGAGI. The CDR3 loop is CASRIAGSGANVLTF. The CDR3, as DNA: TGTGCCAGCAGAATTGCGGGGTCTGGGGCCAACGTCCTGACTTTC.

This clone was seen once. The gene calls are TRBV5-8 and TRBJ1-1, with D perhaps matching TRBD1 (5 bases). Germline V gene data show CDR1 as SGHTS and CDR2 as YDEGEE. The ends were cut back, 4 bases at V and 1 base at J, with 14 bases in the middle. The CDR3 has 15 amino acids. As DNA, the CDR3 is TGTGCCAGCAGCCCCGGTTGGGGGGGGAACACTGAAGCTTTCTTT. Its translation is CASSPGWGGNTEAFF.

This clone is a singleton in its sample. This chain links TRBV2 with TRBJ2-7; 10 positions match TRBD2. The CDR3 is 14 residues long. V gave up 5 bases and J gave up 2 bases; unmatched junction bases: 3. Germline V lookup: CDR1 SNHLY, CDR2 FYNNEI. DNA of the CDR3: TGTGCCAGCAGTCCCACTAGCGGGACCTACGAGCAGTACGTC. Its protein is CASSPTSGTYEQYV.

This chain links TRBV3-1 (or the pseudogene TRBV3-2) with TRBJ2-1, with D possibly TRBD1 on 5 matching bases. V lost 8 bases, J lost 3 bases, and 17 bases lay in between. This CDR3 comprises 15 residues. Germline lookup yields CDR1 LGHDT and CDR2 YNNKEL (reference sequence). The CDR3 loop reads CASARMGQLYNEQFF. The CDR3 nucleotides read TGTGCCAGCGCCCGTATGGGGCAGCTCTACAATGAGCAGTTCTTC.

DNA of the CDR3: TGTGCCACCAGTACTCCCACTAGCGGGAGGACCCCCCACAATGAGCAGTTCTTC. Encoded protein: CATSTPTSGRTPHNEQFF. The chain employs TRBV24-1 and TRBJ2-1; 12 nucleotides match TRBD2. CDR1 is KGHDR, CDR2 SFDVKD, per germline. The CDR3 has 18 residues. V lost 6 bases, J lost 5 bases, and 13 bases stayed unmatched.

The chain is built from TRBV2 and TRBJ2-1; 9 bases agree with TRBD2. Trimming at V came to 3 bases and at J to 3 bases, leaving 6 bases not matched to a gene. Per germline, CDR1 SNHLY and CDR2 FYNNEI. This CDR3 has 16 residues. The CDR3 loop is CASSDGLAGYYNEQFF. The CDR3 DNA is TGTGCCAGCAGTGATGGGCTAGCGGGATACTACAATGAGCAGTTCTTC. The entire variable domain, with the rest obtained from reference TRBV2 and TRBJ2-1, is as follows: EPEVTQTPSHQVTQMGQEVILRCVPISNHLYFYWYRQILGQKVEFLVSFYNNEISEKSEIFDDQFSVERPDGSNFTLKIRSTKLEDSAMYFCASSDGLAGYYNEQFFGPGTRLTVL.

The V gene is TRBV7-8, the J gene TRBJ2-3, with no clear D. CDR3 length: 17 amino acids. CDR1 is SGHVS, CDR2 FQNEAQ, per germline. Trimming shortened V by 4 bases and J by 2 bases, and 19 bases separated the two germline ends. The CDR3 protein is CASSSRAAGYTTDTQYF. CDR3 DNA: TGTGCCAGCAGCTCCCGAGCTGCAGGCTATACCACAGATACGCAGTATTTT.

CDR3 amino acids: CASSRIQASDTEAFF. CDR3 nucleotide sequence: TGTGCCAGCAGCCGCATTCAGGCTTCAGACACTGAAGCTTTCTTT. V usage is TRBV6-2 or TRBV6-3 and J usage is TRBJ1-1; D ambiguous. Germline V gives CDR1 MNHEY, CDR2 SVGEGT. V lost 6 bases and J 3 bases, leaving 17 bases between the germline ends. This CDR3 is 15 amino acids long.

The chain employs TRBV5-1 and TRBJ2-5, with 14 nucleotides matching TRBD2. J gave up 4 bases and V 4 bases, and 9 bases lay outside the gene matches. Germline CDR1 and CDR2: SGHRS and YFSETQ. The CDR3 totals 17 residues. The CDR3 loop reads CASSLTGLAGVGETQYF. In nucleotides, the CDR3 is TGCGCCAGCAGCCTAACGGGACTAGCGGGAGTTGGAGAGACCCAGTACTTC.

The chain carries TRBV7-2 and TRBJ2-5; TRBD1 matches 8 bases. V was pared by 5 bases and J by 5 bases, with 13 bases of the junction left unmatched. CDR1 and CDR2 from the germline V gene are SGHTA and FQGNSA. This CDR3 has 16 amino acids. The CDR3 region has the DNA TGTGCCAGCAGCACAGGAAGCAGGGGGCTGGGGGAGACCCAGTACTTC. It codes for CASSTGSRGLGETQYF.

J is TRBJ2-4 and V is TRBV18, with D uncertain. Per the germline V gene, CDR1 is KGHSH and CDR2 is LQKENI. The CDR3 loop spans 10 amino acids. V gave up 6 bases and J gave up 8 bases, with 5 bases separating them. DNA for the CDR3: TGTGCCAGCTCTAGTCACATTCAGTACTTC. This encodes CASSSHIQYF.

V gene TRBV7-2 combines with J gene TRBJ1-4; 8 bases line up with TRBD1. V lost 6 bases and J lost 7; bases outside the gene matches: 16. In germline, CDR1 is SGHTA, CDR2 FQGNSA. The CDR3 is 17 amino acids. CDR3 bases: TGTGCCAGCAGTTGGGGACAGGTGGGCCGAAGTACTGAAAAACTGTTTTTT. This codes for CASSWGQVGRSTEKLFF.

The chain is built from TRBV29-1 and TRBJ2-7; TRBD2 might be the D (6 bases). Germline assignment: CDR1 SQVTM and CDR2 ANQGSEA. Trimming took off 2 bases at V and 3 bases at J, with 17 bases between the two ends. The CDR3 is made up of 15 amino acids. DNA for the CDR3: TGCAGCGTTGAAATACGACGGGAGCCTCTCTACGAGCAGTACGTC. This translates into CSVEIRREPLYEQYV.

This chain joins TRBV27 and TRBJ1-2; 8 nucleotides agree with TRBD1. The germline V gene encodes CDR1 MNHEY and CDR2 SMNVEV (reference sequence). This CDR3 spans 13 amino acids. V gave up 5 bases and J gave up 4 bases; unmatched junction bases: 3. The CDR3 reads CASSPDRAYGYTF. CDR3 bases: TGTGCCAGCAGTCCGGACAGGGCCTATGGCTACACCTTC.

The genes are TRBV4-3 and TRBJ1-2, with D hard to call. V lost 4 bases, J lost 0 bases, and 15 bases lay in between. Germline-derived CDR1 and CDR2 are LGHNA and YSLEER. The CDR3 contains 16 residues. As DNA, the CDR3 is TGCGCCAGCAGCCGGAGGGAGGCAGGTGCTAACTATGGCTACACCTTC. It is translated as CASSRREAGANYGYTF.

The rearrangement uses TRBV25-1 and TRBJ2-2; 7 positions agree with TRBD1. CDR3 length: 16 residues. Losses at the gene ends were 1 base for V and 0 bases for J; bases not matched to a gene: 2. Germline CDR1 reads MGHDK; CDR2 reads SYGVNS. This CDR3 is CASSELGQPNTGELFF. The CDR3 DNA is TGTGCCAGCAGTGAATTGGGACAGCCGAACACCGGGGAGCTGTTTTTT.

The gene calls are TRBV18 and TRBJ2-3; 10 bases are shared with TRBD2. This CDR3 spans 16 amino acids. The V gene end was trimmed by 3 bases and the J gene end by 0 bases; junction bases not matched to a gene: 3. Looked up from germline, CDR1 is KGHSH and CDR2 is LQKENI. For the CDR3, the DNA is TGTGCCAGCTCACCGCCACTAGCGGGGAGCACAGATACGCAGTATTTT. Protein sequence: CASSPPLAGSTDTQYF.

The genes are TRBV10-3 and TRBJ2-1; 7 nucleotides align to TRBD2. V shed 2 bases and J 6 bases; nucleotides not matched to a gene: 7. The CDR3 extends over 15 amino acids. Germline assignment: CDR1 ENHRY and CDR2 SYGVKD. The CDR3 region is CAISEPGGPLNEQFF. CDR3 nucleotides: TGTGCCATCAGTGAGCCGGGAGGCCCCCTCAATGAGCAGTTCTTC.

This clone appeared once. The chain employs TRBV19 and TRBJ2-1; 10 positions match TRBD2. CDR3 length: 15 amino acids. CDR1 LNHDA and CDR2 SQIVND come from the germline V gene (reference sequence). With 5 bases clipped from V and 6 bases from J, the junction kept 7 bases outside the gene matches. The CDR3: CASSGPAGGFNEQFF. CDR3 DNA sequence: TGTGCCAGTAGTGGCCCAGCGGGAGGGTTCAATGAGCAGTTCTTC.